The sequence of this TCR beta chain was determined in a study of post-analysis software for immune sequencing data. A note on this clonotype: Its antigen is unidentified. An end of the junction differs from the germline gene, which may be a read error.

CDR3 length: 14 residues. Study findings and constraints: Controls had significantly higher normalized Chao1 diversity than multiple sclerosis patients. In patients, four to six TRBV segments were more frequent than in controls, with TRBV5-6, TRBV5-1 and TRBV20-1 among them.

Sequencing libraries made from TCR beta cDNA carried unique molecular identifiers. TCRdb independently ran MiXCR on the PCR reads; one entry per CDR3 protein. The table records roughly 800,000 distinct CDR3 sequences, 25% to 30% of them present only once. Sequenced: blood. The sequence came from a girl aged 10 to 17 with multiple sclerosis. The chain joins TRBV6-7 to TRBJ1-4; weak D call: TRBD1 (5 bases). TRBV6-7 is designated an ORF whose function remains uncertain. The CDR3 is CATRWGTANEKRFF. Here the CDR3 DNA reads TGTGCCACCCGTTGGGGGACGGCTAATGAAAAACGGTTTTTT.